The T cell receptor beta chain under discussion was sequenced for a study of blood T cell dynamics during melanoma immunotherapy. Clones were sequenced by immunoSEQ multiplex PCR, and TCRdb holds only the in-frame ones, with some missing. Counted here are approximately 11,000 clones, around four fifths occurring once; the ten biggest clones make up under 20%. As to time point: pre-treatment baseline. The CDR3 has 13 residues. V was trimmed by 0 bases and J by 15 bases, leaving 16 bases between them. Germline CDR1 and CDR2: SGHDT and YYEEEE. The V call is TRBV5-6, the J call TRBJ2-1; D is uncertain. This specimen consisted of blood, obtained from a patient treated with checkpoint blockade. This sequence originates from a human donor with melanoma. The CDR3 coding sequence is TGTGCCAGCAGCTTGGAACCACCCCTCGTTCTGTTCTTC. This translates into CASSLEPPLVLFF. The full variable domain, completed using reference TRBV5-6 and TRBJ2-1, is DAGVTQSPTHLIKTRGQQVTLRCSPKSGHDTVSWYQQALGQGPQFIFQYYEEEERQRGNFPDRFSGHQFPNYSSELNVNALLLGDSALYLCASSLEPPLVLFFGPGTRLTVL.